The clone carrying this T cell receptor beta chain was counted once. The antigen is unknown. The source of the sample is a study of shared clonotypes between healthy human individuals. General study findings and limits: Approximately 5.4% of naive CD4 clonotypes were common to a few donors. Some clonotypes were shared by all four sorted-subset donors, while others were not shared. The non-shared ones had lower generation probabilities than the shared ones.

Generated by immunoSEQ multiplex PCR, the TCRdb table keeps only in-frame clones and is missing some. The profile shows some 360,000 clones, more than 60% of them singletons. V was pared by 6 bases and J by 5 bases, with 23 bases between. The germline V gene encodes CDR1 MDHEN and CDR2 SYDVKM. The CDR3 is 16 residues long. The V call is TRBV28, the J call TRBJ2-7, with D possibly being TRBD1 or TRBD2 (5 bases each). This TCR came from a man aged 25-45 years in good health. The sample was memory CD4+ T cells sorted from blood. Subset meaning: CD45RA-negative fraction. For the CDR3, the DNA is TGTGCCAGCAGGCCACTACCGGGACGAGGAAAGGACGAGCAGTACTTC. Protein product: CASRPLPGRGKDEQYF.